The 19 T cell receptor beta chains presented below share a single source sample, sequenced in a study of T-cell reconstitution after alpha-beta-depleted transplantation in children. A TCRbeta library incorporating unique molecular identifiers was prepared. In TCRdb, the PCR reads were re-called with MiXCR into one record per CDR3 protein. The profile shows about 240,000 distinct CDR3 sequences, roughly a quarter of them singletons. Sequencing was performed on PBMCs, taken before TCRalphabeta/CD19-depleted stem cell transplant. These receptors were taken from a girl aged 2 to 9 with Fanconi anemia, due to receive a stem cell transplant.

V gene TRBV20-1 combines with J gene TRBJ2-1, with TRBD2 matching over 7 bases. J was trimmed by 4 bases and V by 3 bases; bases with no gene match: 6. CDR3 length: 14 residues. Germline V gene lookup returns CDR1 DFQATT and CDR2 SNEGSKA (reference sequence). The CDR3 loop reads CSARPLAVYNEQFF. CDR3 coding DNA: TGCAGTGCTAGGCCCCTAGCGGTTTACAATGAGCAGTTCTTC.

At least ten counts were recorded for this clonotype. This sequence joins TRBV29-1 and TRBJ2-3; perhaps TRBD2 as D (5 bases). The CDR3 consists of 18 residues. Germline assignment: CDR1 SQVTM and CDR2 ANQGSEA. V dropped 0 bases and J dropped 0 bases, with 19 bases sitting between them. CDR3 amino acids: CSVEEVRTPFGSTDTQYF. The CDR3 DNA sequence: TGCAGCGTTGAAGAGGTCAGGACTCCCTTTGGTAGCACAGATACGCAGTATTTT.

The chain uses TRBV11-2 and TRBJ2-1; 14 bases agree with TRBD2. This CDR3 has 17 amino acids. Germline trimming cut 6 bases from V and 4 bases from J; bases unmatched to any gene: 8. The V gene's germline CDR1 is SGHAT and CDR2 FQNNGV. The CDR3 spells CASRRPGLAGAYNEQFF. DNA of the CDR3: TGTGCCAGCAGGAGACCGGGACTAGCGGGAGCTTACAATGAGCAGTTCTTC.

This chain links TRBV20-1 with TRBJ2-3; D possibly corresponds to TRBD2 (6 bases). With 0 bases removed from V and 5 bases from J, the gap between germline ends came to 18 bases. Germline V gene data show CDR1 as DFQATT and CDR2 as SNEGSKA (reference sequence). This CDR3 is built from 16 residues. CDR3 sequence (DNA): TGCAGTGCTAGAGAGGCGGGGACCCTAGAAGTAGATACGCAGTATTTT. Its protein is CSAREAGTLEVDTQYF.

V is TRBV15 and J is TRBJ1-4, with D possibly being TRBD1 (5 bases). V lost 2 bases to trimming and J lost 4 bases, with 8 bases between them. CDR1 and CDR2 from the germline V gene are LNHNV and YYDKDF (reference sequence). The CDR3 is made up of 14 amino acids. This chain's CDR3 is CATSRIDSNEKLFF. DNA for the CDR3: TGTGCCACCAGCAGAATCGACAGTAATGAAAAACTGTTTTTT.

This clonotype was seen only a few times. The chain links TRBV28 to TRBJ2-3, with D perhaps matching TRBD2 (5 bases). V lost 3 bases and J lost 7, with 8 bases in between. The CDR3 extends over 12 amino acids. Germline V lookup: CDR1 MDHEN, CDR2 SYDVKM. Here the CDR3 reads CASSFRDNTQYF. The DNA of the CDR3 is TGTGCCAGCAGTTTCCGGGATAATACGCAGTATTTT.

This clonotype was detected only a few times. This rearrangement joins TRBV7-3 to TRBJ2-2, with TRBD1 as a possible D gene (5 bases). Germline V gene data show CDR1 as SGHTA and CDR2 as FQGTGA. The CDR3 extends over 13 amino acids. Trimming stripped 5 bases from V and 4 bases from J, with 8 bases between. This CDR3 is CASSVTVTGELFF. CDR3 in DNA: TGTGCCAGCAGCGTGACAGTCACCGGGGAGCTGTTTTTT.

This clonotype has more than one count but fewer than ten. The rearrangement uses TRBV7-3 and TRBJ2-1; perhaps TRBD2 as D (6 bases). This CDR3 contains 15 residues. Trimming cost V 4 bases and J 3 bases, with 13 bases left between them. Germline assignment: CDR1 SGHTA and CDR2 FQGTGA. In DNA form, the CDR3 reads TGTGCCAGCAGCTCCGTAGCGGACCGCTACAATGAGCAGTTCTTC. Protein product: CASSSVADRYNEQFF.

V and J are TRBV6-2 or TRBV6-3 and TRBJ2-7; TRBD2 agrees at 15 bases. The CDR3 loop spans 14 amino acids. Looked up from germline, CDR1 is MNHEY and CDR2 is SVGEGT. After removal of 5 bases from V and 7 bases from J, the junction contained 3 bases not matched to a gene. CDR3 region: CASSRGLAGGEQYF. DNA of the CDR3: TGTGCCAGCAGTAGGGGACTAGCGGGAGGAGAGCAGTACTTC.

Only a few counts were recorded for this clonotype. The chain employs TRBV29-1 and TRBJ2-3, with a possible D match to TRBD2 (5 bases). Germline CDR1 reads SQVTM; CDR2 reads ANQGSEA. This CDR3 has 11 amino acids. Trimming pared 4 bases from V and 6 bases from J, leaving 8 bases between. CDR3 protein: CSVGLLDTQYF. DNA of the CDR3: TGCAGCGTTGGACTACTGGATACGCAGTATTTT.

This clonotype was recorded at least ten times. The rearrangement uses TRBV7-2 and TRBJ1-3, with a possible D match to TRBD1 (5 bases). CDR1 is SGHTA, CDR2 FQGNSA, per germline. V was clipped by 5 bases and J by 0 bases, with 8 bases between them. The CDR3 has 14 residues. The CDR3 DNA reads TGTGCCAGCAGCCCAGGGTACTCTGGAAACACCATATATTTT. Its protein product is CASSPGYSGNTIYF.

The CDR3 DNA reads as TGCGCCAGCAGCCCTGCTATAGCGGGAGTAATTGAGGAGCAGTACTTC. Encoded protein: CASSPAIAGVIEEQYF. V is TRBV5-1 and J is TRBJ2-7; 9 nucleotides agree with TRBD2. Germline CDR1 SGHRS, CDR2 YFSETQ. Losses at the gene ends were 4 bases for V and 7 bases for J; bases not matched to a gene: 15. The CDR3 length is 16 residues.

This clonotype was seen repeatedly, ten times or more. The chain links TRBV29-1 to TRBJ1-5, with D perhaps TRBD1 (5 bases). This CDR3 region has 13 residues. Trimming removed 4 bases at V and 5 bases at J, with 12 bases between. CDR1 and CDR2 (germline): SQVTM, ANQGSEA. The CDR3 nucleotides are TGCAGCGTTGTCAGCGGGGCGGATCAGCCCCAGCATTTT. Translated, it gives CSVVSGADQPQHF.

This clonotype was recorded many times. This chain joins TRBV29-1 and TRBJ2-7; D gene uncertain. The V gene's germline CDR1 is SQVTM and CDR2 ANQGSEA. CDR3 size: 14 residues. With 5 bases removed from V and 8 bases from J, the gap between germline ends came to 22 bases. The CDR3 spells CSVTEDTSSGQQYF. The CDR3 DNA reads as TGCAGCGTTACAGAGGATACCTCCTCGGGCCAGCAGTACTTC.

V gene TRBV7-6 combines with J gene TRBJ2-7; D gene unclear. This CDR3 comprises 15 residues. Germline lookup yields CDR1 SGHVS and CDR2 FNYEAQ. Trimming removed 1 base from V and 4 bases from J, with 14 bases in between. CDR3 protein: CASSLGEVRGYEQYF. The CDR3 DNA sequence: TGTGCCAGCAGCTTAGGAGAGGTCAGAGGATACGAGCAGTACTTC.

This clonotype was observed many times. The genes are TRBV20-1 and TRBJ2-2; D is unclear. Trimming shortened V by 5 bases and J by 4 bases, and 8 bases separated the two germline ends. There are 12 residues in the CDR3. The germline CDR1 and CDR2 sequences are DFQATT and SNEGSKA (reference sequence). The CDR3 loop reads CSAYDGTGELFF. The CDR3 DNA reads as TGCAGTGCTTATGACGGCACCGGGGAGCTGTTTTTT.

This clonotype was seen only a few times. The V gene is TRBV5-1, the J gene TRBJ2-1; 12 bases are shared with TRBD2. The CDR3 is made up of 14 amino acids. The germline CDR1 and CDR2 sequences are SGHRS and YFSETQ. J lost 8 bases, V lost 0 bases, and 0 bases had no gene match. The CDR3 DNA reads TGCGCCAGCAGCTTGGCTAGCGGGAGGGATGAGCAGTTCTTC. Its translation is CASSLASGRDEQFF. The full variable domain, in which reference TRBV5-1 and TRBJ2-1 provide the parts outside the CDR3, is KAGVTQTPRYLIKTRGQQVTLSCSPISGHRSVSWYQQTPGQGLQFLFEYFSETQRNKGNFPGRFSGRQFSNSRSEMNVSTLELGDSALYLCASSLASGRDEQFFGPGTRLTVL.

The chain combines TRBV28 with TRBJ1-5; no firm D call. The CDR3 sequence is 14 residues long. Per the germline V gene, CDR1 is MDHEN and CDR2 is SYDVKM. V was pared by 3 bases and J by 0 bases, with 6 bases between. The CDR3 loop reads CASSFGYSNQPQHF. CDR3 nucleotide sequence: TGTGCCAGCAGTTTTGGTTATAGCAATCAGCCCCAGCATTTT.

The chain combines TRBV7-6 with TRBJ2-6; D gene ambiguous. V lost 1 base, J lost 0 bases, and 19 bases lay in between. The CDR3 has 20 amino acids. The germline gives CDR1 SGHVS, CDR2 FNYEAQ. The CDR3 spells CASSLDSRQWANSGANVLTF. The CDR3 nucleotides are TGTGCCAGCAGCTTAGATTCCCGCCAGTGGGCCAACTCTGGGGCCAACGTCCTGACTTTC.